Listed here is a single T cell receptor (beta chain). This sample was included in a study of preoperative IRX-2 immunotherapy in early breast cancer. Treatment in this sample: preoperative locoregional IRX-2 cytokine immunotherapy. Clones were sequenced by immunoSEQ multiplex PCR, and TCRdb holds only the in-frame ones, with some missing. Seen here are fewer than 25,000 clones, 70% to 90% observed once, and the top ten hold over 25%. Germline lookup yields CDR1 SEHNR and CDR2 FQNEAQ (reference sequence). CDR3 length equals 15 residues. V was pared by 1 base and J by 3 bases, with 13 bases between. The specimen was tumor tissue, collected after IRX-2 immunotherapy. The V gene is TRBV7-9, the J gene TRBJ2-7, with D perhaps matching TRBD2 (5 bases). This receptor was identified in a human donor with breast cancer. The CDR3 protein is CASSLDGGGSYEQYF. CDR3 in DNA: TGTGCCAGCAGCTTAGACGGCGGTGGGAGCTACGAGCAGTACTTC.